These 10 T cell receptor beta chains were sequenced from one sample in a study of Graves' ophthalmopathy and Graves' hyperthyroidism. Amplification of the TCR beta CDR3 regions used RNA transcripts (as template). Amplification began with first-round RT-PCR using HTBI primers, then second-round multiplex PCR was performed. TCRdb analysed the multiplex PCR reads with MiXCR anew, one entry per CDR3 protein. This sample has under 200,000 distinct CDR3 sequences; 30% to 45% occur once, and the top ten carry roughly 5.2%. Sequenced input: peripheral blood. Every receptor here comes from a woman between 35 and 50 years old with Graves' ophthalmopathy.

This clonotype was seen many times. The chain is built from TRBV12-3 or TRBV12-4 and TRBJ1-1; D gene uncertain. CDR3 length: 14 residues. The V end was cut by 1 base, the J end by 4 bases, with 10 bases between. In nucleotides, the CDR3 is TGTGCCAGCAGTTTAGGGATAATCGGCACTGAAGCTTTCTTT. It specifies CASSLGIIGTEAFF.

This rearrangement joins TRBV12-3 or TRBV12-4 to TRBJ1-2; D not certain. The CDR3 runs to 15 residues. The V and J ends lost 6 bases and 2 bases respectively, with 16 bases between them. CDR3 bases: TGTGCCAGCAGCCTTCGGGGTATCCGAAACTATGGCTACACCTTC. It yields the protein CASSLRGIRNYGYTF.

The CDR3 reads CASSAAVITGELFF. The DNA for the CDR3 is TGTGCCAGCAGTGCCGCCGTCATCACCGGGGAGCTGTTTTTT. V usage is TRBV6-2 or TRBV6-3 and J usage is TRBJ2-2; D remains ambiguous. V was cut by 5 bases and J by 4 bases, with 11 bases left in between. Germline V lookup: CDR1 MNHEY, CDR2 SVGEGT. The length of the CDR3 is 14 residues.

This clonotype occurred many times. The chain joins TRBV12-3 or TRBV12-4 to TRBJ2-7, with D perhaps TRBD2 (6 bases). With 6 bases removed from V and 0 bases from J, the gap between germline ends came to 9 bases. This CDR3 has 13 amino acids. The CDR3 is CASRKTSSYEQYF. CDR3 coding DNA: TGTGCCAGCAGGAAGACTAGCTCCTACGAGCAGTACTTC.

V is TRBV28 and J is TRBJ2-7; perhaps TRBD1 as D (5 bases). The V and J ends lost 3 bases and 4 bases respectively, with 13 bases between them. Per the germline V gene, CDR1 is MDHEN and CDR2 is SYDVKM. This CDR3 comprises 14 residues. The CDR3 DNA is TGTGCCAGCAGTTTCGCAGGGAAGAGGTACGAGCAGTACTTC. This sequence encodes CASSFAGKRYEQYF.

This clonotype was counted many times. The CDR3 coding sequence is TGTGCCATCAGTCCACTCTATGGCTACACCTTC. Translation: CAISPLYGYTF. The chain uses TRBV10-3 and TRBJ1-2; D is ambiguous. This CDR3 region has 11 residues. V gave up 5 bases and J gave up 4 bases, with 5 bases separating them. Looked up from germline, CDR1 is ENHRY and CDR2 is SYGVKD.

Ten or more counts support this clonotype. The rearrangement uses TRBV5-5 and TRBJ2-7, with 9 positions matching TRBD1. The CDR3 runs 14 residues. The germline V gene has CDR1 SGHKS and CDR2 YYEKEE (reference sequence). The junction had 9 bases not matched to a gene; V was cut back by 4 bases and J by 7 bases. For the CDR3, the DNA is TGTGCCAGCAGCGCGACAGGGGGACTTTGGGAGCAGTACTTC. This translates into CASSATGGLWEQYF.

This clonotype was counted at least ten times. The rearrangement links TRBV27 to TRBJ1-5; a possible D gene is TRBD1 (6 bases). Trimming shortened V by 4 bases and J by 2 bases, and 12 bases separated the two germline ends. This CDR3 has 15 amino acids. The V gene's germline CDR1 is MNHEY and CDR2 SMNVEV (reference sequence). For the CDR3, the DNA is TGTGCCAGCAGTTCCTCAGGGGTGGGCAATCAGCCCCAGCATTTT. Residues: CASSSSGVGNQPQHF.

This clonotype was detected many times. The gene calls are TRBV14 and TRBJ2-7, with D perhaps being TRBD1 or TRBD2 (6 bases each). Looked up from germline, CDR1 is SGHDN and CDR2 is FVKESK. V was shortened by 3 bases and J by 0 bases, with 15 bases between the two germline ends. The CDR3 has 16 amino acids. In nucleotides, the CDR3 is TGTGCCAGCAGCCATCCCCAGGGGCGGGACTCCTACGAGCAGTACTTC. Protein product: CASSHPQGRDSYEQYF.

The rearrangement links TRBV20-1 to TRBJ1-1, with 8 bases matching TRBD1. The germline V gene has CDR1 DFQATT and CDR2 SNEGSKA (reference sequence). The CDR3 length is 9 residues. The CDR3 protein is CRAGGPAFF. The DNA for the CDR3 is TGCAGGGCAGGGGGCCCAGCTTTCTTT.